The sequence of this TCR beta chain was determined in a study of T cell responses to AZD1222 COVID-19 vaccine. At the level of the study: Doses given second, at about 4 or about 12 weeks, were pooled.

Note on this clone: The antigen remains undetermined.

Study-wide findings and caveats: The sample set comprised mostly white British donors with more females, and clonal diversity was possibly underestimated. Spike was spanned by vaccine-associated CD4 TCRs, which were dominant at 160-218 and 743-854. Two AZD1222 doses significantly raised spike-specific TCR breadth and depth over controls.

The CDR3 is 15 residues long. V lost 2 bases and J 0 bases, leaving 12 bases between the germline ends. Germline CDR1 is SGHRS and CDR2 is YFSETQ. Using immunoSEQ multiplex PCR, the repertoire was profiled, and TCRdb retains in-frame clones only, with some absent. Here the sample spans about 140,000 clones, roughly 89% being singletons. This TCR came from an adult in good health. The V gene is TRBV5-1, the J gene TRBJ2-7; a weak D match, TRBD1 (6 bases). The material was peripheral blood, obtained on day 0 of AZD1222 vaccination. The CDR3 DNA is TGCGCCAGCAGCTTTGAGACAGGCATCTCCTACGAGCAGTACTTC. Its translation: CASSFETGISYEQYF.